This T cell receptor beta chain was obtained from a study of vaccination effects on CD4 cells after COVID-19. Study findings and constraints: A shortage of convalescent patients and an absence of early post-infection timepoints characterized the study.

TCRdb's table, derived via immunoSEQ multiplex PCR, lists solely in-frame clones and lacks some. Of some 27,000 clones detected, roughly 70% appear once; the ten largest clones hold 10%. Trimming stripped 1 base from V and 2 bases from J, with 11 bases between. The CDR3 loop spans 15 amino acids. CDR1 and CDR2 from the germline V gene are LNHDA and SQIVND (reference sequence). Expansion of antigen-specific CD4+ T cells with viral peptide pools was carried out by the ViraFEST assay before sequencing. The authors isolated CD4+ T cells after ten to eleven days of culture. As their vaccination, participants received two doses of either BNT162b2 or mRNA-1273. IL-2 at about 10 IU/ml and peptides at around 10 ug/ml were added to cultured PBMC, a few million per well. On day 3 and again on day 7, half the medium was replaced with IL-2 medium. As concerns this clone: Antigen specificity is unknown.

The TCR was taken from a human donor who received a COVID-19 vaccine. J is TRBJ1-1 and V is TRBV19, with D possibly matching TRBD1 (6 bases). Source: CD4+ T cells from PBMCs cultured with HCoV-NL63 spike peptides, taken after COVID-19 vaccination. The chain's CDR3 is CASSIAGTLNTEAFF. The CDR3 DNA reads TGTGCCAGTAGTATAGCTGGGACACTCAACACTGAAGCTTTCTTT.